This is a list of T cell receptor beta chains from one sample in a study of blood T cells in healthy people across ages. TCRdb reprocessed the 5' RACE reads via MiXCR and lists one record per CDR3 protein. The profile shows some 790,000 distinct CDR3 sequences, 29% of them singletons. The material sequenced was blood. The source is a woman of 80 years or more in good health. The CDR3 runs from the conserved cysteine through the conserved F or W. A D gene is named only where the DNA matches it firmly. Rows may omit the clone size; those that give it use once, few, many or a size class.

v_gene,j_gene,d_gene,abundance,CDR3nt,CDR3aa
TRBV5-1,TRBJ1-4,-,few,TGCGCCAGCAGCTTGTATCTAGGGACAAGGGAAAAACTGTTTTTT,CASSLYLGTREKLFF
TRBV10-3,TRBJ1-4,-,-,TGTGCATCCGGGGCGGTTGCAACTAATGAAAAACTGTTTTTT,CASGAVATNEKLFF
TRBV20-1,TRBJ2-3,-,many,TGCAGTGCCCTCCGTTCCCTCGGGGATACGCAGTATTTT,CSALRSLGDTQYF
TRBV9,TRBJ2-5,TRBD2,-,TGTGCCAGCAGCGAAACTAGCGGGGGGGGGCCCCGTGAGACCCAGTACTTC,CASSETSGGGPRETQYF
TRBV6-2/TRBV6-3,TRBJ2-5,TRBD1,many,TGTGCCAGCAGTTACGGGACAGGGGGCGGAGAGACCCAGTACTTC,CASSYGTGGGETQYF
TRBV4-2,TRBJ1-2,-,many,TGTGCCAGCAGCCAAGACCCGGCCGGGTATGGCTACACCTTC,CASSQDPAGYGYTF
TRBV19,TRBJ1-2,-,-,TGTGCCAGTAGTATTGAGACCCCCTATGGCTACACCTTC,CASSIETPYGYTF
TRBV9,TRBJ2-3,TRBD2,-,TGTGCCAGCAGCGTAGGAAGCGGGGGGGCCAATTTCCTGGACACAGATACGCAGTATTTT,CASSVGSGGANFLDTDTQYF
TRBV28,TRBJ2-7,TRBD1,few,TGTGCCTGCAGTTTACTCCCGACAGGGTCCTACGAGCAGTACTTC,CACSLLPTGSYEQYF
TRBV20-1,TRBJ2-2,-,-,TGCAGTGCCCCTGGACCGGGACGACGGACCGGGGAGCTGTTTTTT,CSAPGPGRRTGELFF
TRBV20-1,TRBJ2-7,TRBD2,-,TGCAGTGCTGCTAGGACTAGCAACTACGAGCAGTACTTC,CSAARTSNYEQYF
TRBV2,TRBJ2-5,TRBD1,few,TGTGCCAGCAGTGCACAGGGGAAGGAGACCCAGTACTTC,CASSAQGKETQYF
TRBV5-1,TRBJ2-7,-,-,TGCGCCAGCAGCTTGGCGGTGGGAATCTACGAGCAGTACTTC,CASSLAVGIYEQYF
TRBV6-2/TRBV6-3,TRBJ2-5,-,many,TGTGCCAGCAGTTACTCGAGGGGACAAGACGGAGAGACCCAGTACTTC,CASSYSRGQDGETQYF
TRBV6-1,TRBJ2-3,TRBD2,many,TGTGCCAGCAGAAAAAGTGGGACTAGCGGACCTAGCACAGATACGCAGTATTTT,CASRKSGTSGPSTDTQYF
TRBV2,TRBJ2-3,TRBD2,few,TGTGCCAGCAGTGAAAGCGGGGGGGCCGTAGATACGCAGTATTTT,CASSESGGAVDTQYF
TRBV2,TRBJ2-4,-,many,TGTGCCAGCAGTGAACCCGGGGCGCGTGGCAAAAACATTCAGTACTTC,CASSEPGARGKNIQYF
TRBV5-1,TRBJ2-7,-,once,TGCGCCAGCAGCTTGTATAGGGACAAATACGAGCAGTACTTC,CASSLYRDKYEQYF
TRBV10-2,TRBJ1-1,-,few,TGCGCCAGCGCCTTCGGACTGGTCAGCACTGAAGCTTTCTTT,CASAFGLVSTEAFF
TRBV12-3/TRBV12-4,TRBJ1-4,-,few,TGTGCCAGCAGTTTTCATGAAAAACTGTTTTTT,CASSFHEKLFF
TRBV7-2,TRBJ2-5,-,-,TGTGCCAGCAGCCTTCGAGTAACTGTATGGTATGAGCAGTACTTC,CASSLRVTVWYEQYF
TRBV7-6,TRBJ2-1,-,many,TGTGCCAGCAGCCCTCTCCTTAGGCGTCAAGGGGGTGAGCAGTTCTTC,CASSPLLRRQGGEQFF
TRBV11-1,TRBJ1-1,-,few,TGTGCCAGCAGCTTAACTACTGAAGCTTTCTTT,CASSLTTEAFF
TRBV14,TRBJ2-5,-,many,TGTGCCAGCAGCCAAGGGCTAAGTGGGGTGGAGACCCAGTACTTC,CASSQGLSGVETQYF
TRBV12-3/TRBV12-4,TRBJ1-1,-,-,TGTGCCAGCAAGTGGGCAGGGACATCCACTGAAGCTTTCTTT,CASKWAGTSTEAFF
TRBV12-3/TRBV12-4,TRBJ1-6,TRBD1,many,TGTGCCAGCAGCCCCCGACAGGGGTCGGCCCTCCACTTT,CASSPRQGSALHF
TRBV18,TRBJ2-5,-,many,TGTGCCAGCTCACCGGTGGGTTCCGAGGGAGAGCAGTACTTC,CASSPVGSEGEQYF
TRBV7-9,TRBJ2-5,TRBD1,many,TGTGCCAGCAGCTTAGGGACAGGGGCAATTCTCCAAGAGACCCAGTACTTC,CASSLGTGAILQETQYF
TRBV20-1,TRBJ1-5,TRBD1,many,TGCAGTGCTAGAGTGGGCGGACAGGTACCCCAGCATTTT,CSARVGGQVPQHF
TRBV6-5,TRBJ1-1,-,-,TGTGCCAGCAATTTTGGCAGGTTGAACACTGAAGCTTTCTTT,CASNFGRLNTEAFF
TRBV9,TRBJ2-7,TRBD1,-,TGTGCCAGCAGCGGAGAACAGGGGTCCTACGAGCAGTACTTC,CASSGEQGSYEQYF
TRBV5-4,TRBJ2-7,TRBD1,many,TGTGCCAGCAGTTACGGACAGGTCTTCTCCTACGAGCAGTACTTC,CASSYGQVFSYEQYF
TRBV9,TRBJ2-5,-,-,TGTGCCAGCAGCGTAGTAACAGGGCCTCAAGAGACCCAGTACTTC,CASSVVTGPQETQYF
TRBV6-2/TRBV6-3,TRBJ2-1,TRBD2,many,TGTGCCAGCAGTCTTCGGACTAGCGGGGCCAGAACCTACTACAATGAGCAGTTCTTC,CASSLRTSGARTYYNEQFF
TRBV12-3/TRBV12-4,TRBJ2-1,-,few,TGTGCCAGCAGTTTAGCGGGGCAAGAGACCCAGTTCTTC,CASSLAGQETQFF
TRBV9,TRBJ1-4,-,-,TGTGCCAGCAGCGTGGGTATTGCAACTAATGAAAAACTGTTTTTT,CASSVGIATNEKLFF
TRBV5-5,TRBJ2-3,-,many,TGTGCCAGCAGCTTGGCAACTGGGGGTACAGGTACGCAGTATTTT,CASSLATGGTGTQYF
TRBV12-3/TRBV12-4,TRBJ2-5,-,-,TGTGCCTGCAGTTTAGATGGAGGGAGCAATGAGCAGTACTTC,CACSLDGGSNEQYF
TRBV14,TRBJ2-7,-,many,TGTGCCAGCAGCCCGGGGATCCCGAGTAGAGAGCAGTACTTC,CASSPGIPSREQYF
TRBV10-3,TRBJ2-5,-,-,TGTGCCATCAGGGGCGTCGAGCGGGTGCTCCAAGAGACCCAGTACTTC,CAIRGVERVLQETQYF
TRBV7-2,TRBJ1-5,-,-,TGTGCCGGCAGCTTAGCGGAGAATAGCAATCAGCCCCAGCATTTT,CAGSLAENSNQPQHF
TRBV29-1,TRBJ1-2,-,many,TGCAGCGTTGAAGGGGAGTTCCTGCCTGGCTACACCTTC,CSVEGEFLPGYTF
TRBV5-1,TRBJ2-5,TRBD2,-,TGCGCCAGCAGGCTAGCGGGACGTGAGACCCAGTACTTC,CASRLAGRETQYF